Below, 18 T cell receptor beta chains from the same sample are listed, as sequenced in a study of glioma-infiltrating T cells. TCR alpha and beta CDR3 regions were amplified from RNA using iRepertoire nested multiplex PCR. Via MiXCR, TCRdb re-called the multiplex PCR reads, giving one row per CDR3 protein. This table has around 180,000 distinct CDR3 sequences, around 42% appearing once. Sequencing was carried out using glioma tissue, nonneoplastic brain tissue, or PBMCs (not recorded which). These receptors were taken from a human donor with low-grade glioma or glioblastoma, undergoing nonglioma brain surgery, or in good health (not recorded which).

This rearrangement joins TRBV28 to TRBJ1-3; no definite D call. Germline V gene sequence: CDR1 MDHEN, CDR2 SYDVKM. This CDR3 has 14 residues. V was shortened by 2 bases and J by 7 bases, with 12 bases between the two germline ends. In DNA form, the CDR3 reads TGTGCCAGCAGTTTACAAGGGATCTGGAACACCATATATTTT. This translates into CASSLQGIWNTIYF. The full variable domain, rest sourced from reference TRBV28 and TRBJ1-3, is DVKVTQSSRYLVKRTGEKVFLECVQDMDHENMFWYRQDPGLGLRLIYFSYDVKMKEKGDIPEGYSVSREKKERFSLILESASTNQTSMYLCASSLQGIWNTIYFGEGSWLTVV.

This chain connects TRBV5-4 to TRBJ2-3; possible D gene TRBD2, 7 bases. V was shortened by 1 base and J by 3 bases, with 12 bases between the two germline ends. Germline V gives CDR1 SGHNT, CDR2 YYREEE (reference sequence). CDR3 length: 15 amino acids. CDR3 residues: CASSLWGGGTDTQYF. The CDR3 region has the DNA TGTGCCAGCAGCTTGTGGGGGGGCGGAACAGATACGCAGTATTTT.

The chain has TRBV6-6 and TRBJ2-3; possibly TRBD1 for D (6 bases). V was trimmed by 4 bases and J by 3 bases, leaving 14 bases between them. The CDR3 runs 15 residues. Germline-derived CDR1 and CDR2 are MNHNY and SVGAGI (reference sequence). The CDR3 nucleotides are TGTGCCAGCAGTTGGACAGCGGAAGCAACAGATACGCAGTATTTT. Residues: CASSWTAEATDTQYF.

About this clonotype itself: The junction does not match germline at one end; this may be a read error. The CDR3 loop reads CASSPGRTLLYGHTF. The CDR3, as DNA: TGTGCCAGCAGTCCAGGGCGGACTCTACTATATGGCCACACCTTC. The rearrangement links TRBV27 to TRBJ1-2, with a tentative D call TRBD1 (5 bases). This CDR3 is 15 amino acids long. Germline V gives CDR1 MNHEY, CDR2 SMNVEV (reference sequence).

Note on this clonotype: Just one base apart from a much larger clone, this may be a read error. The chain combines TRBV4-1 with TRBJ2-3; possible D gene TRBD2, 5 bases. This CDR3 region has 15 residues. From germline, CDR1 is MGHRA and CDR2 YSYEKL. The CDR3 coding sequence is TGCGCCAGAAGCCAAGAACCAGCGGATACAGATACGCAGTATTTT. Its protein product is CARSQEPADTDTQYF.

This chain joins TRBV4-1 and TRBJ2-5, with TRBD1 matching over 7 bases. This CDR3 has 16 residues. CDR1 is MGHRA and CDR2 is YSYEKL in the germline V gene. After removal of 2 bases from V and 2 bases from J, the junction contained 8 bases not matched to a gene. CDR3 bases: TGCGCCAGCAGCCAACTTCCGTTGGGACAGCAAGAGACCCAGTACTTC. Translation: CASSQLPLGQQETQYF.

In this sample, this clonotype turned up a few times. The chain links TRBV10-3 to TRBJ2-2, with TRBD2 matching over 7 bases. CDR1 ENHRY and CDR2 SYGVKD come from the germline V gene. Trimming cost V 8 bases and J 7 bases; bases outside gene matches: 7. This CDR3 region has 13 residues. This CDR3 reads CAIARESHGELFF. CDR3 nucleotide sequence: TGTGCCATCGCGCGGGAGTCCCACGGGGAGCTGTTTTTT.

About this clonotype: A single base separates this from a much larger clone, so it may be a read error. V is TRBV28 and J is TRBJ2-1; 12 nucleotides match TRBD1. The V segment lost 9 bases and the J segment 16 bases; nucleotides outside the gene matches: 16. Germline CDR1 reads MDHEN; CDR2 reads SYDVKM. The CDR3 loop spans 14 amino acids. The CDR3, as DNA: TGTGCCAGAAGTCCGGGACAGGGGGCTTCCGCTCATTTCTTC. It codes for CARSPGQGASAHFF.

The CDR3 DNA reads TGTGCCAGCAGTTTGCTTGGGACTAGCTTGGGCTACAATGAGCAGTTCTTC. Residues: CASSLLGTSLGYNEQFF. The J gene is TRBJ2-1, the V gene TRBV28; 9 bases align to TRBD2. Per germline, CDR1 MDHEN and CDR2 SYDVKM. CDR3 length: 17 amino acids. J was trimmed by 3 bases and V by 3 bases; bases with no gene match: 9.

This chain links TRBV5-4 with TRBJ1-1; the D is unclear. The CDR3 has 13 amino acids. Germline V gene sequence: CDR1 SGHNT, CDR2 YYREEE (reference sequence). Trimming removed 7 bases at V and 0 bases at J, with 10 bases between. CDR3 sequence: CASWVSMNTEAFF. The CDR3 DNA follows: TGTGCCAGCTGGGTCTCCATGAACACTGAAGCTTTCTTT.

This clonotype was counted ten times or more. This chain joins TRBV11-2 and TRBJ2-3; 7 positions match TRBD2. V shed 2 bases, J shed 6 bases, and the junction held 8 bases outside the gene matches. The CDR3 extends over 15 amino acids. The germline gives CDR1 SGHAT, CDR2 FQNNGV. In nucleotides, the CDR3 is TGTGCCAGCAGCTTAACTAGCGCGTCGTATGATACGCAGTATTTT. Its translation is CASSLTSASYDTQYF.

About this clonotype: A much more abundant neighbour one base away suggests this may be a read error. This chain connects TRBV28 to TRBJ2-7; 13 bases are a match to TRBD2. CDR3 length equals 17 residues. V trimming: 5 bases; J trimming: 6 bases; junction bases outside the gene matches: 13. The germline CDR1 and CDR2 sequences are MDHEN and SYDVKM. The CDR3 DNA is TGTGCCAGCAGTACTAAAGGACTAGCGGGAGAATTCGGCGAGCAGTACTTC. Amino acids: CASSTKGLAGEFGEQYF.

V is TRBV20-1 and J is TRBJ1-5; D uncertain. The CDR3 spans 14 residues. The V gene's germline CDR1 is DFQATT and CDR2 SNEGSKA (reference sequence). V was clipped by 2 bases and J by 2 bases, with 10 bases between them. The CDR3 DNA sequence: TGCAGTGCTAGAAAAGGGCTTGGCAATCAGCCCCAGCATTTT. It is translated as CSARKGLGNQPQHF.

This clonotype has a count of ten or more. The chain joins TRBV6-1 to TRBJ2-3, with 7 positions matching TRBD1. The CDR3 totals 16 residues. V dropped 4 bases and J dropped 1; count of bases not matched to a gene: 8. Germline assignment: CDR1 MNHNS and CDR2 SASEGT. The CDR3 loop reads CASSGTGDVGTDTQYF. CDR3 nucleotides: TGTGCCAGCAGTGGAACAGGGGACGTCGGCACAGATACGCAGTATTTT.

This chain uses TRBV24-1 with TRBJ2-2; D call uncertain. Germline values: CDR1 KGHDR, CDR2 SFDVKD. Trimming took 4 bases from V and 1 from J, leaving 9 bases between them. The CDR3 covers 15 residues. CDR3 sequence (DNA): TGTGCCACCAGTGACCCTTTAGAGAACACCGGGGAGCTGTTTTTT. Its translation: CATSDPLENTGELFF.

Points on this clonotype: One junction end disagrees with the germline gene, perhaps due to a read error. The chain combines TRBV6-1 with TRBJ1-1; 7 bases are a match to TRBD1. The CDR3 loop spans 13 amino acids. Germline lookup yields CDR1 MNHNS and CDR2 SASEGT. DNA for the CDR3: TGTGACAGCGGCCTACAGGGGAACACTGAAGCCTTCTTT. Translating gives CDSGLQGNTEAFF.

On this clonotype: A much larger clone sits a single nucleotide away, making a read error possible. This chain links TRBV29-1 with TRBJ2-1; D not resolved. Germline V gene lookup returns CDR1 SQVTM and CDR2 ANQGSEA. The CDR3 is made up of 10 amino acids. The CDR3 region has the DNA TGCAGCGGGATCTTGGGTGAGAAGTTCTTC. Its translation: CSGILGEKFF.

The V and J genes are TRBV2 and TRBJ2-7; 9 bases line up with TRBD1. This CDR3 is 12 amino acids long. Germline loops: CDR1 SNHLY, CDR2 FYNNEI. Unmatched junction bases numbered 6, after V lost 9 bases and J lost 6 bases. The CDR3 loop reads CASLGTGPEQYF. For the CDR3, the DNA is TGTGCCAGTCTCGGGACAGGGCCCGAGCAGTACTTC.